The rows below give T cell receptor beta chains drawn from one sample of a study of OX40 agonist ivuxolimab in advanced cancers. Produced via immunoSEQ multiplex PCR; TCRdb's table is partial and in-frame only. The table lists 60,000 to 75,000 clones, 87% of them singletons. The source was CD4+ or CD8+ T cells sorted from blood, collected in a trial of the OX40 agonist ivuxolimab. These receptors were taken from an adult with an advanced solid tumor such as melanoma, head and neck, liver or kidney cancer. Each CDR3 is given with its conserved first and last residue. The D gene is left open where the match is weak. Only part of the rows carry a size: once, few, many, or a class if the clone is expanded.

D gene,clone size,J gene,V gene,CDR3 DNA,CDR3 protein
.,.,TRBJ2-3,TRBV6-5,TGTGCCAGCACCCCGAGGGCGGGACGGGCAGATACGCAGTATTTT,CASTPRAGRADTQYF
.,.,TRBJ1-2,TRBV5-8,TGTGCCAGCAGGCCCGCAGGGGCCTACAACTATGGCTACACCTTC,CASRPAGAYNYGYTF
.,.,TRBJ2-1,TRBV6-6,TGTGCCAGCAGACCCGGGACCCGGTCCTACAATGAGCAGTTCTTC,CASRPGTRSYNEQFF
TRBD1,.,TRBJ2-3,TRBV29-1,TGCAGCATTCTACAGGGGAGCACAGATACGCAGTATTTT,CSILQGSTDTQYF
.,.,TRBJ1-1,TRBV19,TGTGCCAGTAGTATGTTAGCTGAAGCTTTCTTT,CASSMLAEAFF
.,.,TRBJ2-2,TRBV18,TGTGCCAGCTCACCAAGAGGGGGGGCGAACACCGGGGAGCTGTTTTTT,CASSPRGGANTGELFF
TRBD1,.,TRBJ1-1,TRBV5-6,TGTGCCAGCAGCACCCTACAGGGGGTGAACACTGAAGCTTTCTTT,CASSTLQGVNTEAFF
.,.,TRBJ2-7,TRBV4-2,TGTGCCAGCAGCCAAAAAGGGGTAGTCGGGGAGCAGTACTTC,CASSQKGVVGEQYF
.,once,TRBJ1-5,TRBV28,TGTGCCAGCAGCCAACAGAATCAGCCCCAGCATTTT,CASSQQNQPQHF
.,.,TRBJ1-3,TRBV6-5,TGTGCCAGCAGTTCGGGTTTCTCTGGAAACACCATATATTTT,CASSSGFSGNTIYF
TRBD2,once,TRBJ2-1,TRBV5-1,TGCGCCAGCAGCTTGTTTCTAGCGGGCTACAATGAGCAGTTCTTC,CASSLFLAGYNEQFF
TRBD1,.,TRBJ2-3,TRBV5-1,TGCGCCAGCAGCTTACCGCCGGGACAGAGCACAGATACGCAGTATTTT,CASSLPPGQSTDTQYF
.,.,TRBJ1-2,TRBV10-3,TGTGCCATCAGTGGAGAGGGTTCCTATGGCTACACCTTC,CAISGEGSYGYTF
.,.,TRBJ1-1,TRBV19,TGTGCCAGTACCTCGGGGAAGGACCCTGAAGCTTTCTTT,CASTSGKDPEAFF
.,.,TRBJ2-5,TRBV6-5,TGTGCCAGCAGTTACGAGGGGACTCGAGGGGGGACCCAGTACTTC,CASSYEGTRGGTQYF
.,.,TRBJ1-1,TRBV7-3,TGTGCCAGCAGCTGGGGGGGTGGCAGGAACACTGAAGCTTTCTTT,CASSWGGGRNTEAFF
.,.,TRBJ1-2,TRBV7-9,TGTGCCAGCAGCTTAGAAGATCCGGGGGCGGGCTACACCTTC,CASSLEDPGAGYTF